The clone carrying this TCR beta chain was found many times. Using immunoSEQ multiplex PCR, the repertoire was profiled, and TCRdb retains in-frame clones only, with some absent. Of some 190,000 clones in the sample, approximately 85% were seen once. This entry belongs to a study of blood T cell repertoires in COVID-19. The overall study: Samples of COVID-19 (acute and convalescent) were obtained from the United States, Italy and Spain. Sample material is recorded as cDNA or gDNA derived from T cells, B-cell-depleted T cells, or PBMCs.

The CDR3 runs to 19 residues. V lost 3 bases, J lost 8 bases, and 16 bases stayed unmatched. Germline CDR1 and CDR2: LGHNA and YNFKEQ. The receptor was isolated from a human donor with active or convalescent COVID-19. The donor label of this sample is uncertain. The material sequenced was peripheral blood. The chain joins TRBV4-2 to TRBJ2-2, with 12 bases fitting TRBD2. The CDR3 region is CASSQASRGLAGGIGELFF. CDR3 nucleotides: TGTGCCAGCAGCCAGGCCTCTCGAGGGCTAGCGGGAGGGATTGGGGAGCTGTTTTTT.